The sequence of this T cell receptor beta chain was determined in a study of CD8 T cells in ankylosing spondylitis. V lost 2 bases to trimming and J lost 0 bases, with 25 bases between them. Germline CDR1 MNHEY, CDR2 SVGEGT. The CDR3 spans 20 residues. TCRdb used MiXCR to reprocess the 5' RACE reads, holding one entry per CDR3 protein. The sample has 150,000 to 200,000 distinct CDR3 sequences, 9.5% to 15% seen once. In regard to this clonotype: What it binds is not known.

General study findings and limits: Previously reported in reactive arthritis synovial fluid and blood were some of the motif variants. It was reported that disease-linked clones were significantly enriched in matched ankylosing spondylitis synovial fluid.

Sequenced sample: blood, either unsorted or a sorted T cell fraction (not recorded which). This receptor was obtained from a male donor with ankylosing spondylitis or in good health (not recorded which). This chain joins TRBV6-2 or TRBV6-3 and TRBJ1-1; no definite D call. DNA for the CDR3: TGTGCCAGCAGTTACATATCTACACCAGCCCACCGTCTGATGAACACTGAAGCTTTCTTT. As protein: CASSYISTPAHRLMNTEAFF.